This T cell receptor (beta chain) was found in a study of glioma-infiltrating T cells after dendritic cell vaccination. Study-wide context: Autologous tumor lysate-pulsed dendritic cell vaccination was given between the early 2000s and the early 2010s. The vaccine used monocyte-derived dendritic cells pulsed overnight with autologous tumor lysate.

All glioblastoma patients lacked an isocitrate dehydrogenase mutation. This clone appeared a few times. Trimming left V 7 bases short and J 7 bases short, with 22 bases between. Germline V lookup: CDR1 SNHLY, CDR2 FYNNEI. The CDR3 totals 15 residues. TCRB CDR3 was amplified from 2 ug genomic DNA or less. TCRdb's copy holds only in-frame clones and misses some; the assay was immunoSEQ multiplex PCR. The data contain 65,000 to 80,000 clones, approximately 81% of them singletons. This receptor was identified in a human donor with glioblastoma. The V and J genes are TRBV2 and TRBJ1-2, with D possibly TRBD1 on 6 matching bases. The material sequenced was blood, taken before dendritic cell vaccination. CDR3 region: CASIGGLVEVAGYTF. DNA of the CDR3: TGTGCCAGCATTGGGGGCCTCGTGGAGGTCGCTGGCTACACCTTC.